The 31 T cell receptor beta chains below all came from one sample that was sequenced in a study of cytotoxic CD8 clonotypes in ibrutinib-treated CLL. The method was immunoSEQ multiplex PCR; TCRdb's version includes in-frame clones alone and lacks a portion of them. The sample yields roughly 60,000 clones, over 60% seen once. The specimen was PBMCs, collected after 12 months of ibrutinib treatment. These receptor sequences come from a human donor with chronic lymphocytic leukemia.

This clone was detected once. The chain joins TRBV4-3 to TRBJ2-4; D is undetermined. V was shortened by 0 bases and J by 8 bases, with 14 bases between the two germline ends. Germline CDR1 LGHNA, CDR2 YSLEER. This CDR3 contains 15 residues. CDR3 in amino acids: CASSQELDQSYIQYF. The CDR3 DNA is TGCGCCAGCAGCCAAGAATTGGACCAGTCGTACATTCAGTACTTC.

This clone has a handful of counts. The genes are TRBV7-2 and TRBJ1-4, with D perhaps TRBD1 (6 bases). Germline CDR1 reads SGHTA; CDR2 reads FQGNSA. The V end lost 2 bases, the J end lost 7 bases, and 23 bases lay between the germline ends. This CDR3 is 18 amino acids long. CDR3 in DNA: TGTGCCAGCAGCTTAAGCCTGGGGGGCAGGGGCTCCCGTGAAAAACTGTTTTTT. Its translation: CASSLSLGGRGSREKLFF.

The rearrangement links TRBV19 to TRBJ2-1; possible D gene TRBD2, 7 bases. Germline-derived CDR1 and CDR2 are LNHDA and SQIVND (reference sequence). There are 16 residues in the CDR3. V lost 4 bases, J lost 8 bases, and 21 bases lay in between. CDR3 sequence reads: CASSKAGRGGRHEQFF. In DNA form, the CDR3 reads TGTGCCAGTAGTAAAGCGGGAAGGGGGGGACGACATGAGCAGTTCTTC. The entire variable domain, with the rest obtained from reference TRBV19 and TRBJ2-1, is as follows: DGGITQSPKYLFRKEGQNVTLSCEQNLNHDAMYWYRQDPGQGLRLIYYSQIVNDFQKGDIAEGYSVSREKKESFPLTVTSAQKNPTAFYLCASSKAGRGGRHEQFFGPGTRLTVL.

The chain links TRBV19 to TRBJ2-3; 13 nucleotides match TRBD2. J gave up 6 bases and V 7 bases, and 4 bases lay outside the gene matches. This CDR3 is built from 14 residues. Germline CDR1 and CDR2: LNHDA and SQIVND (reference sequence). CDR3 sequence: CASKTSGRSDTQYF. The CDR3 DNA reads TGTGCCAGTAAGACTAGCGGGAGGTCCGATACGCAGTATTTT.

The V call is TRBV5-4, the J call TRBJ2-2, with 15 bases fitting TRBD2. The ends lost 1 base at V and 7 bases at J; junction bases unmatched: 11. Germline CDR1 SGHNT, CDR2 YYREEE (reference sequence). The CDR3 runs to 19 residues. CDR3 residues: CASSLPGLAGGPRGGELFF. Written as DNA, the CDR3 is TGTGCCAGCAGCTTGCCTGGACTAGCGGGAGGGCCTAGGGGCGGGGAGCTGTTTTTT.

This CDR3 reads CASSGLRGSGANVLTF. In DNA form, the CDR3 reads TGTGCCAGCAGTGGACTACGGGGCTCTGGGGCCAACGTCCTGACTTTC. The rearrangement links TRBV28 to TRBJ2-6; the D gene is possibly TRBD2 (6 bases). Trimming pared 5 bases from V and 0 bases from J, leaving 11 bases between. Germline V gene data show CDR1 as MDHEN and CDR2 as SYDVKM. CDR3 length: 16 amino acids.

There are a few counts of this clone. This chain links TRBV6-1 with TRBJ1-2; tentatively, D is TRBD1 (5 bases). V was clipped by 3 bases and J by 0 bases, with 17 bases between them. This CDR3 contains 17 residues. Germline V gene sequence: CDR1 MNHNS, CDR2 SASEGT. Here the CDR3 reads CASSDVWGNGANYGYTF. The DNA of the CDR3 is TGTGCCAGCAGTGATGTTTGGGGGAACGGAGCTAACTATGGCTACACCTTC.

The chain links TRBV7-3 to TRBJ2-7; TRBD2 might be the D (5 bases). CDR3 size: 14 residues. Trimming removed 5 bases at V and 4 bases at J, with 15 bases between. Germline values: CDR1 SGHTA, CDR2 FQGTGA. In DNA form, the CDR3 reads TGTGCCAGCAGCCCCCACGGGGAGAAATACGAGCAGTACTTC. Protein: CASSPHGEKYEQYF.

This clone was counted a few times. The gene calls are TRBV6-1 and TRBJ2-2; D is possibly TRBD2 (6 bases). This CDR3 spans 16 amino acids. Germline CDR1 reads MNHNS; CDR2 reads SASEGT. V was cut by 4 bases and J by 4 bases, with 16 bases left in between. DNA for the CDR3: TGTGCCAGCAGTGGGAGTTGGGGAGGTCGCACCGGGGAGCTGTTTTTT. Translating it yields CASSGSWGGRTGELFF.

The chain carries TRBV7-3 and TRBJ2-1; TRBD2 might be the D (5 bases). Trimming left V 0 bases short and J 9 bases short, with 9 bases between. This CDR3 has 13 amino acids. The germline V gene has CDR1 SGHTA and CDR2 FQGTGA. The CDR3 bases are TGTGCCAGCAGCTTAACCATCGGAGGTGAGCAGTTCTTC. It translates to CASSLTIGGEQFF. Full variable domain (rest looked up from reference TRBV7-3 and TRBJ2-1): GAGVSQTPSNKVTEKGKYVELRCDPISGHTALYWYRQSLGQGPEFLIYFQGTGAADDSGLPNDRFFAVRPEGSVSTLKIQRTERGDSAVYLCASSLTIGGEQFFGPGTRLTVL.

By share, this clone counts as large. The rearrangement joins TRBV4-1 to TRBJ2-7; D perhaps matches TRBD1 (5 bases). The germline V and J ends were trimmed by 4 bases and 3 bases, with 16 bases remaining between them. The germline CDR1 and CDR2 sequences are MGHRA and YSYEKL. There are 15 residues in the CDR3. The CDR3 sequence is CASSLRDSLGYEQYF. CDR3 sequence (DNA): TGCGCCAGCAGCCTGCGTGACAGCCTGGGCTACGAGCAGTACTTC.

There are a few counts of this clone. The chain couples TRBV4-1 to TRBJ2-1; TRBD2 agrees at 12 bases. Trimming took 4 bases from V and 7 from J; bases not matched to a gene: 5. The germline gives CDR1 MGHRA, CDR2 YSYEKL. The CDR3 consists of 15 residues. The CDR3 here is CASSPSSGRVNEQFF. The DNA of the CDR3 is TGCGCCAGCAGCCCATCTAGCGGGAGGGTTAATGAGCAGTTCTTC.

This chain connects TRBV6-5 to TRBJ2-7; either TRBD1 or TRBD2 may supply D (6 bases each). With 5 bases removed from V and 4 bases from J, the gap between germline ends came to 12 bases. The germline gives CDR1 MNHEY, CDR2 SVGAGI. The CDR3 sequence is 13 residues long. The DNA of the CDR3 is TGTGCCAGCAGTGGGATAGGGGGGTACGAGCAGTACTTC. This sequence encodes CASSGIGGYEQYF.

The genes are TRBV23-1 and TRBJ2-1, with D possibly being TRBD1 or TRBD2 (5 bases each). TRBV23-1 is an ORF, and what it does is uncertain. Trimming shortened V by 1 base and J by 0 bases, and 16 bases separated the two germline ends. The CDR3 is 18 amino acids. The CDR3 loop is CASSQFKEAGSSYNEQFF. In DNA, the CDR3 is TGCGCCAGCAGTCAATTCAAGGAGGCAGGGAGCTCCTACAATGAGCAGTTCTTC.

This clone appeared a few times. This rearrangement joins TRBV7-6 to TRBJ1-5; maybe TRBD1 (5 bases). CDR3 length equals 14 residues. The germline V gene has CDR1 SGHVS and CDR2 FNYEAQ. With 1 base removed from V and 6 bases from J, the gap between germline ends came to 10 bases. The DNA for the CDR3 is TGTGCCAGCAGCTTAGGGGGCGGGTCTCAGCCCCAGCATTTT. Translation gives CASSLGGGSQPQHF.

This clone was observed a single time. The chain has TRBV11-2 and TRBJ2-1; D could derive from TRBD1 or TRBD2 (7 bases each). CDR1 and CDR2 (germline): SGHAT, FQNNGV. The ends were cut back, 2 bases at V and 15 bases at J, with 20 bases in the middle. This CDR3 is 14 amino acids long. In DNA, the CDR3 is TGTGCCAGCAGCTTAACCCAGGGGGGGAGGATCCTGTTCTTC. Protein product: CASSLTQGGRILFF.

V is TRBV7-9 and J is TRBJ2-7; D may be TRBD1 (5 bases). CDR3 length equals 12 residues. The V end lost 6 bases, the J end lost 6 bases, and 12 bases lay between the germline ends. The germline V gene has CDR1 SEHNR and CDR2 FQNEAQ (reference sequence). The CDR3 spells CASSSDIGEQYF. The CDR3 region has the DNA TGTGCCAGCAGTTCGGACATTGGCGAGCAGTACTTC. Variable domain in full (rest from reference TRBV7-9 and TRBJ2-7): DTGVSQNPRHKITKRGQNVTFRCDPISEHNRLYWYRQTLGQGPEFLTYFQNEAQLEKSRLLSDRFSAERPKGSFSTLEIQRTEQGDSAMYLCASSSDIGEQYFGPGTRLTVT.

This clone was observed a handful of times. This sequence joins TRBV18 and TRBJ2-3; TRBD1 agrees at 9 bases. This CDR3 has 16 amino acids. The germline CDR1 and CDR2 sequences are KGHSH and LQKENI. V gave up 3 bases and J gave up 2 bases; unmatched junction bases: 6. In nucleotides, the CDR3 is TGTGCCAGCTCACCCACGGACAGGGGATCCACAGATACGCAGTATTTT. It encodes CASSPTDRGSTDTQYF.

V is TRBV5-1 and J is TRBJ2-7; no clear D gene. The CDR3 runs to 16 residues. V gave up 1 base and J gave up 0 bases, with 14 bases separating them. CDR1 is SGHRS, CDR2 YFSETQ, per germline. CDR3 residues: CASSLNYRHYSYEQYF. The CDR3 nucleotides are TGCGCCAGCAGCTTGAATTACCGACACTACTCCTACGAGCAGTACTTC.

Comment on this clone: This same CDR3 is encoded by further DNA sequences in the sample. CDR3 protein: CASSPDSTSYEQYF. In DNA, the CDR3 is TGTGCCAGCTCACCAGATAGTACAAGCTACGAGCAGTACTTC. V gene TRBV18 combines with J gene TRBJ2-7; no reliable D call. The length of the CDR3 is 14 residues. Trimming took 2 bases from V and 3 from J, leaving 11 bases between them. Germline CDR1 and CDR2: KGHSH and LQKENI.

In this sample, this clone turned up a few times. The chain links TRBV28 to TRBJ2-5; TRBD2 agrees at 16 bases. Unmatched junction bases numbered 4, after V lost 4 bases and J lost 5 bases. This CDR3 is 16 amino acids long. Germline CDR1 is MDHEN and CDR2 is SYDVKM. The CDR3 DNA is TGTGCCAGCAGTTCGGGACTAGCGGGAGGGTATGAGACCCAGTACTTC. This gives the protein CASSSGLAGGYETQYF.

This clone was observed a handful of times. The gene calls are TRBV29-1 and TRBJ2-1, with TRBD2 identical over 13 bases. The trim removed 4 bases at V and 0 bases at J, leaving 3 bases unmatched. There are 16 residues in the CDR3. Germline CDR1 SQVTM, CDR2 ANQGSEA. In nucleotides, the CDR3 is TGCAGCGTTGGACTAGCGGGAGGCAGCTCCTACAATGAGCAGTTCTTC. This sequence encodes CSVGLAGGSSYNEQFF.

This clone was counted only a few times. The genes are TRBV28 and TRBJ1-5; unclear D gene. The germline gives CDR1 MDHEN, CDR2 SYDVKM. The CDR3 covers 14 residues. Trimming left V 1 base short and J 3 bases short, with 7 bases between. CDR3 sequence reads: CASSLSGFNQPQHF. CDR3 coding DNA: TGTGCCAGCAGTTTATCTGGGTTCAATCAGCCCCAGCATTTT.

The chain uses TRBV18 and TRBJ2-3, with D unresolved. V was clipped by 3 bases and J by 4 bases, with 11 bases between them. In germline, CDR1 is KGHSH, CDR2 LQKENI. This CDR3 spans 14 amino acids. In DNA form, the CDR3 reads TGTGCCAGCTCACCGATCGGCCGTTCAGATACGCAGTATTTT. Protein: CASSPIGRSDTQYF.

This chain connects TRBV28 to TRBJ2-2, with D perhaps assigned TRBD1 or TRBD2 (5 bases each). Germline CDR1 MDHEN, CDR2 SYDVKM. Trimming left V 4 bases short and J 3 bases short, with 18 bases between. The length of the CDR3 is 17 residues. The CDR3 sequence is CASSSLRGAEYTGELFF. The CDR3, as DNA: TGTGCCAGCAGTTCGCTAAGGGGAGCTGAATACACCGGGGAGCTGTTTTTT. The variable domain in full, with the rest retrieved from reference TRBV28 and TRBJ2-2, is DVKVTQSSRYLVKRTGEKVFLECVQDMDHENMFWYRQDPGLGLRLIYFSYDVKMKEKGDIPEGYSVSREKKERFSLILESASTNQTSMYLCASSSLRGAEYTGELFFGEGSRLTVL.

The chain joins TRBV5-6 to TRBJ1-1; no firm D call. This CDR3 comprises 16 residues. The germline V gene has CDR1 SGHDT and CDR2 YYEEEE. Trimming pared 0 bases from V and 1 base from J, leaving 13 bases between. The CDR3 spells CASSLVWGVANTEAFF. The CDR3 DNA is TGTGCCAGCAGCTTGGTATGGGGTGTAGCGAACACTGAAGCTTTCTTT.

This clone showed up just once. V is TRBV27 and J is TRBJ2-1; possibly TRBD2 for D (6 bases). The V end lost 5 bases, the J end lost 8 bases, and 16 bases lay between the germline ends. The CDR3 sequence is 14 residues long. The germline gives CDR1 MNHEY, CDR2 SMNVEV (reference sequence). CDR3 amino acids: CASSPSAPLYEQFF. The CDR3 region has the DNA TGTGCCAGCAGTCCTAGCGCTCCTTTGTATGAGCAGTTCTTC.

The chain couples TRBV5-4 to TRBJ1-1; 8 bases match TRBD1. This CDR3 has 15 amino acids. The ends lost 0 bases at V and 5 bases at J; junction bases unmatched: 6. CDR1 SGHNT and CDR2 YYREEE come from the germline V gene (reference sequence). CDR3 nucleotide sequence: TGTGCCAGCAGCTTGGGGCAGGGGGCTGTTACTGAAGCTTTCTTT. Protein: CASSLGQGAVTEAFF.

On this clone itself: One end of the junction varies from germline; a read error may be responsible. The rearrangement uses TRBV2 and TRBJ2-1, with 10 bases lining up with TRBD2. CDR1 is SNHLY and CDR2 is FYNNEI in the germline V gene. This CDR3 comprises 16 residues. The CDR3 region is CASSKAGGPSANEQFF. CDR3 DNA: TGTGCCAGCAGTAAAGCGGGAGGGCCTTCGGCCAATGAGCAGTTCTTC.

CDR3: CASSLRLTGDGYTF. DNA of the CDR3: TGTGCCAGCAGCTTACGGCTGACAGGGGATGGCTACACCTTC. The chain employs TRBV13 and TRBJ1-2; 8 nucleotides line up with TRBD1. Trimming cost V 2 bases and J 6 bases; bases outside gene matches: 5. Germline loops: CDR1 PRHDT, CDR2 FYEKMQ (reference sequence). The CDR3 sequence is 14 residues long. The full variable domain, in which reference TRBV13 and TRBJ1-2 provide the parts outside the CDR3, is AAGVIQSPRHLIKEKRETATLKCYPIPRHDTVYWYQQGPGQDPQFLISFYEKMQSDKGSIPDRFSAQQFSDYHSELNMSSLELGDSALYFCASSLRLTGDGYTFGSGTRLTVV.

The J gene is TRBJ2-3, the V gene TRBV28; 8 bases agree with TRBD2. Germline CDR1 is MDHEN and CDR2 is SYDVKM. The ends lost 2 bases at V and 2 bases at J; junction bases unmatched: 6. This CDR3 is 16 amino acids long. The CDR3 DNA sequence: TGTGCCAGCAGTTTAGCGGGTAGCGGGATCACAGATACGCAGTATTTT. Encoded protein: CASSLAGSGITDTQYF.